The 14 T cell receptor beta chains reported below all come from one sample, sequenced in a study of blood T cell repertoires in COVID-19. TCRdb keeps only in-frame clones here, not all; method: immunoSEQ multiplex PCR. The sample holds approximately 490,000 clones, roughly nine tenths seen once. The material sequenced was PBMCs or T cells enriched from blood (not recorded which). All receptors come from a woman aged 60-75 years who had recovered from COVID-19.

Turning to this clone: The same CDR3 arises from other DNA sequences in this sample as well. CDR3 nucleotide sequence: TGTGCCACCAGTGATTCTGGAACCGGGGACACTGAAGCTTTCTTT. Residues: CATSDSGTGDTEAFF. This chain connects TRBV24-1 to TRBJ1-1; D is uncertain. Trimming shortened V by 2 bases and J by 3 bases, and 12 bases separated the two germline ends. The CDR3 totals 15 residues. Per germline, CDR1 KGHDR and CDR2 SFDVKD.

This clone has just one count. This chain connects TRBV2 to TRBJ1-5, with 8 bases that match TRBD1. The CDR3 spans 14 residues. Germline-derived CDR1 and CDR2 are SNHLY and FYNNEI. V lost 7 bases, J lost 8 bases, and 10 bases stayed unmatched. The DNA of the CDR3 is TGTGCCAGCACTGTGGACAGGGAGGAGGAGCCCCAGCATTTT. Protein: CASTVDREEEPQHF.

This chain connects TRBV2 to TRBJ2-7; D gene ambiguous. V was shortened by 8 bases and J by 6 bases, with 11 bases between the two germline ends. Germline V gene sequence: CDR1 SNHLY, CDR2 FYNNEI. There are 11 residues in the CDR3. CDR3 nucleotide sequence: TGTGCCAGCGGTCAACTCGGCGAGCAGTACTTC. Its protein is CASGQLGEQYF.

The gene calls are TRBV12-5 and TRBJ1-1, with D unresolved. The CDR3 runs 11 residues. Trimming took off 10 bases at V and 0 bases at J, with 6 bases between the two ends. CDR1 and CDR2 (germline): LGHNT, FRNRAP. The DNA for the CDR3 is TGTGCTACCAGAATGAACACTGAAGCTTTCTTT. Translation: CATRMNTEAFF.

The V and J genes are TRBV5-1 and TRBJ1-3; unclear D gene. Germline V lookup: CDR1 SGHRS, CDR2 YFSETQ. V lost 0 bases and J 3 bases, leaving 10 bases between the germline ends. The CDR3 contains 15 residues. The DNA for the CDR3 is TGCGCCAGCAGCTTGGCCCCTGTCAGTGGAAACACCATATATTTT. Translated, it gives CASSLAPVSGNTIYF.

CDR3 nucleotides: TGTGCCTGGAGTGGAGGAATCGTGGATACGCAGTATTTT. This gives the protein CAWSGGIVDTQYF. The chain joins TRBV30 to TRBJ2-3; D is unresolved. The germline gives CDR1 GTSNPN, CDR2 SVGIG (reference sequence). Trimming shortened V by 1 base and J by 6 bases, and 11 bases separated the two germline ends. This CDR3 has 13 residues.

This chain joins TRBV6-5 and TRBJ2-7; D may be TRBD2 (6 bases). V was clipped by 0 bases and J by 6 bases, with 9 bases between them. Per germline, CDR1 MNHEY and CDR2 SVGAGI. The CDR3 sequence is 13 residues long. CDR3 sequence: CASSYSEAGEQYF. CDR3 bases: TGTGCCAGCAGTTACTCAGAAGCGGGCGAGCAGTACTTC.

The CDR3 here is CASSFRNGGGELFF. CDR3 nucleotides: TGTGCCAGCAGCTTCCGAAACGGCGGCGGGGAGCTGTTTTTT. The V call is TRBV7-2, the J call TRBJ2-2; unclear D gene. Germline V lookup: CDR1 SGHTA, CDR2 FQGNSA. The CDR3 sequence is 14 residues long. V lost 3 bases, J lost 7 bases, and 12 bases lay in between. Full variable domain (rest looked up from reference TRBV7-2 and TRBJ2-2): GAGVSQSPSNKVTEKGKDVELRCDPISGHTALYWYRQSLGQGLEFLIYFQGNSAPDKSGLPSDRFSAERTGGSVSTLTIQRTQQEDSAVYLCASSFRNGGGELFFGEGSRLTVL.

V and J are TRBV29-1 and TRBJ1-2; D gene unclear. There are 13 residues in the CDR3. The V and J ends lost 7 bases and 0 bases respectively, with 12 bases between them. The V gene's germline CDR1 is SQVTM and CDR2 ANQGSEA. CDR3: CSAAESPNYGYTF. The CDR3 DNA sequence: TGCAGCGCCGCGGAGTCCCCTAACTATGGCTACACCTTC.

The chain links TRBV6-6 to TRBJ1-1; 9 nucleotides align to TRBD1. Trimming removed 8 bases from V and 0 bases from J; junction bases left unmatched: 4. The germline V gene has CDR1 MNHNY and CDR2 SVGAGI (reference sequence). There are 14 residues in the CDR3. CDR3 region: CASRGTGLNTEAFF. In nucleotides, the CDR3 is TGTGCCAGCCGGGGGACAGGGTTGAACACTGAAGCTTTCTTT.

This clone showed up just once. The rearrangement uses TRBV21-1 and TRBJ1-3; the table's D call, TRBD1, has no DNA check behind it. TRBV21-1 is a documented pseudogene. This CDR3 is built from 18 residues. CDR3 sequence reads: CASSKGQADRVSGNTIYF. In nucleotides, the CDR3 is TGTGCCAGCAGCAAAGGGCAAGCTGACAGGGTCTCTGGAAACACCATATATTTT.

The chain is built from TRBV21-1 and TRBJ2-7; TRBD2, the D gene given by the table, was not confirmed from the DNA. TRBV21-1 is an annotated pseudogene. The CDR3 consists of 14 residues. DNA of the CDR3: TGTGCCAGCAGCCAAAGCGGGAGCTCCTACGAGCAGTACTTC. Translated, it gives CASSQSGSSYEQYF.

The J gene is TRBJ1-3, the V gene TRBV30, with a possible D match to TRBD1 (5 bases). Germline V gene lookup returns CDR1 GTSNPN and CDR2 SVGIG (reference sequence). The CDR3 runs 17 residues. Trimming removed 0 bases at V and 1 base at J, with 16 bases between. The CDR3 loop reads CAWSVLRAPTSGNTIYF. For the CDR3, the DNA is TGTGCCTGGAGTGTACTCAGGGCGCCAACATCTGGAAACACCATATATTTT. The full variable domain, with the rest looked up from reference TRBV30 and TRBJ1-3, is SQTIHQWPATLVQPVGSPLSLECTVEGTSNPNLYWYRQAAGRGLQLLFYSVGIGQISSEVPQNLSASRPQDRQFILSSKKLLLSDSGFYLCAWSVLRAPTSGNTIYFGEGSWLTVV.

The CDR3 nucleotides read TGTGCCAGCAGCGCGGCAGGGGGCGGCTATGGCTACACCTTC. It yields the protein CASSAAGGGYGYTF. The chain uses TRBV9 and TRBJ1-2, with 8 bases matching TRBD1. Looked up from germline, CDR1 is SGDLS and CDR2 is YYNGEE. Trimming took 3 bases from V and 4 from J; bases not matched to a gene: 5. This CDR3 has 14 residues.